This TCR beta chain stems from a study of T-cell reconstitution after alpha-beta-depleted transplantation in children (TCRdb year 2016). Notes on the research overall: Using TCR repertoire profiling, the study followed T-cell immune reconstitution in a quantitative way in children after TCRalphabeta/CD19-depleted allogeneic hematopoietic cell transplantation.

In the germline V gene, CDR1 corresponds to SGDLS and CDR2 to YYNGEE. The CDR3 starts with the cysteine, ends with the phenylalanine, and has 18 residues. CDR3 DNA only is kept here, 54 bases in frame from base 1. At the junction V is shortened by 0 bases and J by 4 bases; bases outside the gene matches: 9. Library preparation used PCR. Sequenced on an Illumina HiSeq 2500. To normalize quantification of the TCRbeta repertoire, the TCR libraries were built with molecular barcoding that relied on unique molecular identifiers. TCRdb ran its own pipeline on the public reads, namely fastp trimming at Q25 and MiXCR clone calling, and kept in-frame beta chains. Rows with a matching CDR3 protein are joined into one entry that keeps the most common DNA and genes. This sample holds around 250,000 distinct CDR3 sequences; roughly 9.5% were observed only once. 10% of the sample is in the top ten clones. This clonotype appeared a few times. No antigen is known for it. The input lacks base qualities; no much larger clone sits a single base away.

The material sequenced was PBMCs from the stem cell graft donor, taken from the stem cell graft. The sequence came from a human donor who donated a stem cell graft to a child with SCID. Rearrangement joined TRBV9 to TRBJ2-6; TRBD1 matches 8 bases in the middle. At the DNA level, the sequence is TGTGCCAGCAGCGTAGGTCCAGGGGGCCTTTTAGGGGCCAACGTCCTGACTTTC. Its amino acids are CASSVGPGGLLGANVLTF.